This record concerns one T cell receptor (beta chain) sequence. With 60 Vbeta and 13 Jbeta primers, the PCR was carried out. The repertoire was sequenced with immunoSEQ multiplex PCR; TCRdb's copy has only in-frame clones and lacks some. Seen here are 120,000 or so clones, approximately 17% observed once, and the top ten hold 2.9%. The sample comes from a study of cytomegalovirus exposure and HLA in healthy donors. The receptor comes from a female donor in good health and CMV-seropositive. The sample was PBMCs.

The CDR3 here is CASSLDSRSGFGNQPQHF. CDR3 nucleotides: TGTGCCAGCAGTTTAGACTCGCGGTCGGGGTTTGGCAATCAGCCCCAGCATTTT. J is TRBJ1-5 and V is TRBV28; D remains ambiguous. Trimming stripped 2 bases from V and 2 bases from J, with 19 bases between. The CDR3 runs to 18 residues. Germline V CDR1 and CDR2: MDHEN, SYDVKM. Complete variable domain (other parts from reference TRBV28 and TRBJ1-5): DVKVTQSSRYLVKRTGEKVFLECVQDMDHENMFWYRQDPGLGLRLIYFSYDVKMKEKGDIPEGYSVSREKKERFSLILESASTNQTSMYLCASSLDSRSGFGNQPQHFGDGTRLSIL.